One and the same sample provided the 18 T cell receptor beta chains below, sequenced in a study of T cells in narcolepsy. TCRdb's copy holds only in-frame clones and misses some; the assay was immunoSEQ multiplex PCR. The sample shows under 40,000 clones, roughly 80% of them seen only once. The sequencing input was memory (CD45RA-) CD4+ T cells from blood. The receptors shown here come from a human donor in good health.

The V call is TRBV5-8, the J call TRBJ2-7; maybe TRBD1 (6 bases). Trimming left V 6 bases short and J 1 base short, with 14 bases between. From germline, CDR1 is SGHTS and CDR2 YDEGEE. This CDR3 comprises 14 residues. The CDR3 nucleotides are TGTGCCAGCATCTCGACAGGCTTATCCTACGAGCAGTACGTC. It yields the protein CASISTGLSYEQYV.

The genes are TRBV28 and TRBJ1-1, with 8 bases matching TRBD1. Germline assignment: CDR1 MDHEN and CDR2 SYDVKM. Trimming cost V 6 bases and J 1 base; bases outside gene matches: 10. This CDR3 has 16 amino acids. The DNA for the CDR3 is TGTGCCAGCAGAGCAGCAGGGGGCGCAACGAACACTGAAGCTTTCTTT. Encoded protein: CASRAAGGATNTEAFF.

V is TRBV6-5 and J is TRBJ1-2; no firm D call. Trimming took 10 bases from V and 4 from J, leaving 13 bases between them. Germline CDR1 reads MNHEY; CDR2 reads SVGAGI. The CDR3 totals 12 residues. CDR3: CATCGSSYGYTF. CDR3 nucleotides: TGTGCCACCTGTGGTTCTTCCTATGGCTACACCTTC.

The CDR3 spells CASSQDLGYQPQHF. In DNA form, the CDR3 reads TGCGCCAGCAGCCAAGACCTGGGGTATCAGCCCCAGCATTTT. The chain recombines TRBV4-1 with TRBJ1-5; D is undetermined. The CDR3 runs to 14 residues. V lost 0 bases and J lost 5, with 8 bases in between. Germline V lookup: CDR1 MGHRA, CDR2 YSYEKL.

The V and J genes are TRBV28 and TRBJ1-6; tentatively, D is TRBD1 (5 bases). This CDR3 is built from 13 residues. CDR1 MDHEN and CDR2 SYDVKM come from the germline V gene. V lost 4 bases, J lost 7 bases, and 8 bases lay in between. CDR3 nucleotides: TGTGCCAGCAGTTGGGGGGGAAATTCACCCCTCCACTTT. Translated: CASSWGGNSPLHF.

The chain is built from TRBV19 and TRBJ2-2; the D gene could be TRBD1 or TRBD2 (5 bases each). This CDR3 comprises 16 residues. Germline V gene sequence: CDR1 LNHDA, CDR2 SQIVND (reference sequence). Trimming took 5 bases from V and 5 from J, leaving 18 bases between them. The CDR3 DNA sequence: TGTGCCAGTAGTGCCCTGGGAGTTAGGGGAACCGGGGAGCTGTTTTTT. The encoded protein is CASSALGVRGTGELFF.

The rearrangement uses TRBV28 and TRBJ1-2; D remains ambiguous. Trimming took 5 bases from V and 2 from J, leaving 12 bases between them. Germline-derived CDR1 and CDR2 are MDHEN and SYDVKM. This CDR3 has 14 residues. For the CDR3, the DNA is TGTGCCAGCAGTCCGTCTGGGTGGAACTATGGCTACACCTTC. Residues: CASSPSGWNYGYTF.

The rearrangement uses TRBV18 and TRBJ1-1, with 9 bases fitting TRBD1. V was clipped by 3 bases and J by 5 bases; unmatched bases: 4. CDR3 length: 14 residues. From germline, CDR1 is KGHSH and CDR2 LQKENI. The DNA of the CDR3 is TGTGCCAGCTCACCCCTGGGACAGGGTACTGAAGCTTTCTTT. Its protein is CASSPLGQGTEAFF.

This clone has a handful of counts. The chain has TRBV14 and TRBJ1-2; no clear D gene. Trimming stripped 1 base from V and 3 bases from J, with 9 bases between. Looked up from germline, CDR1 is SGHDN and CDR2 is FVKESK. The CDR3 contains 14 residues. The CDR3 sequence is CASSQVKRDYGYTF. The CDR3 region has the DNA TGTGCCAGCAGCCAAGTAAAAAGGGACTATGGCTACACCTTC.

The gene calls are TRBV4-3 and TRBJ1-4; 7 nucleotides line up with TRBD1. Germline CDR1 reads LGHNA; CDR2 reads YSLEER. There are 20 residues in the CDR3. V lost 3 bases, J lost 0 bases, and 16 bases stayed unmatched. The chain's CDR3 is CASSHHRPGQFPATNEKLFF. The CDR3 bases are TGCGCCAGCAGCCACCACCGACCGGGACAGTTCCCTGCAACTAATGAAAAACTGTTTTTT.

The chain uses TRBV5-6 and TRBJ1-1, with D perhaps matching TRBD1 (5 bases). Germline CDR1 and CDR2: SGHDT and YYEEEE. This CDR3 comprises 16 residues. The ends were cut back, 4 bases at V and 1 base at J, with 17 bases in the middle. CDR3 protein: CASSPSGNFENTEAFF. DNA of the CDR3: TGTGCCAGCAGCCCCTCAGGGAACTTCGAGAACACTGAAGCTTTCTTT.

Written as DNA, the CDR3 is TGTGCCAGCAGAGGGACCCCAGCCTACAATGAGCAGTTCTTC. Encoded protein: CASRGTPAYNEQFF. The chain uses TRBV5-5 and TRBJ2-1; D is perhaps TRBD1 or TRBD2 (5 bases each). This CDR3 has 14 residues. Germline V gene data show CDR1 as SGHKS and CDR2 as YYEKEE (reference sequence). Trimming removed 5 bases at V and 2 bases at J, with 11 bases between.

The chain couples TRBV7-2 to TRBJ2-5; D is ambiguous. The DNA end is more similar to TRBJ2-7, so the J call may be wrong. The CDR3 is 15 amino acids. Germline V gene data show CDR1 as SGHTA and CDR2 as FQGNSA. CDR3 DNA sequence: TGTGCCAGCAGCCAAAACCCCGGACGAACGCACGAGCAGTACTTC. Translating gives CASSQNPGRTHEQYF.

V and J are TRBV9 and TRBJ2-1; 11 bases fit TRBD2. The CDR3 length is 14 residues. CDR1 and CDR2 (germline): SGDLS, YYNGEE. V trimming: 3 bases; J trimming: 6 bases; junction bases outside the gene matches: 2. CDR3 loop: CASSGLAGTNEQFF. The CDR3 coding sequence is TGTGCCAGCAGCGGACTAGCGGGGACCAATGAGCAGTTCTTC.

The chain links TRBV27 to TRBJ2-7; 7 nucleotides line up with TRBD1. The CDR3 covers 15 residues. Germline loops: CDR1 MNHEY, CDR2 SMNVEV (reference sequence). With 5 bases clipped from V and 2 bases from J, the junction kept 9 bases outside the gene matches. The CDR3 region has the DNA TGTGCCAGCAGTCCTTCCGGGACAGTAACCTACGAGCAGTACTTC. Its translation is CASSPSGTVTYEQYF.

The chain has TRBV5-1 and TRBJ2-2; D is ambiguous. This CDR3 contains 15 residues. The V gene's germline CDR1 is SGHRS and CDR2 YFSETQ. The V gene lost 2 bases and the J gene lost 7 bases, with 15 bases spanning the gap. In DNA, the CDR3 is TGCGCCAGCAGCTTAGGTGAAAGGGCCGTCGGGGAGCTGTTTTTT. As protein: CASSLGERAVGELFF.

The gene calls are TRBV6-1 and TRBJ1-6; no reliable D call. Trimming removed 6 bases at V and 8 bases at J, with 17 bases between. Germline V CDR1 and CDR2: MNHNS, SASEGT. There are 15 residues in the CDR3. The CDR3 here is CASRERKDYYSPLHF. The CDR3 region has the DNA TGTGCCAGCAGGGAACGTAAGGATTACTATTCACCCCTCCACTTT.

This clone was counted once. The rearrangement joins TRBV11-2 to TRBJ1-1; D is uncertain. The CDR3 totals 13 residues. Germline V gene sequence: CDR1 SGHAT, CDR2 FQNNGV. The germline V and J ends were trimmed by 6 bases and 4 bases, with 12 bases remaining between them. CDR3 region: CASSYRAGTEAFF. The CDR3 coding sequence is TGTGCCAGCAGTTACCGGGCGGGCACTGAAGCTTTCTTT. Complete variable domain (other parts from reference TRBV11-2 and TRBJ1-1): EAGVAQSPRYKIIEKRQSVAFWCNPISGHATLYWYQQILGQGPKLLIQFQNNGVVDDSQLPKDRFSAERLKGVDSTLKIQPAKLEDSAVYLCASSYRAGTEAFFGQGTRLTVV.